The sequence of this TCR beta chain was determined in a study of shared clonotypes between healthy human individuals. Findings and caveats of the study: Non-shared clonotypes were found to have lower generation probabilities than the clonotypes that were shared by all four of the sorted-subset donors. Exclusively blood specimens were collected; tissue repertoires likely differ.

The CDR3 runs to 14 residues. Trimming removed 4 bases from V and 1 base from J, with 10 bases in between. Germline CDR1 reads SGHDN; CDR2 reads FVKESK. Several immunoSEQ 96-well plates shared each subset's DNA, each plate a replicate. Produced via immunoSEQ multiplex PCR; TCRdb's table is partial and in-frame only. The sample shows hundreds of thousands of clones, 55% to 85% of them seen only once. Notes on this clone: The antigen is unknown.

The source material was memory CD4+ T cells sorted from blood. The subset is: CD45RA-negative fraction. V usage is TRBV14 and J usage is TRBJ1-2, with D perhaps TRBD1 (6 bases). The receptor comes from a woman aged 25 to 45 in good health. CDR3 coding DNA: TGTGCCAGCAGCCCAAACAGGGATAACTATGGCTACACCTTC. Its translation is CASSPNRDNYGYTF.